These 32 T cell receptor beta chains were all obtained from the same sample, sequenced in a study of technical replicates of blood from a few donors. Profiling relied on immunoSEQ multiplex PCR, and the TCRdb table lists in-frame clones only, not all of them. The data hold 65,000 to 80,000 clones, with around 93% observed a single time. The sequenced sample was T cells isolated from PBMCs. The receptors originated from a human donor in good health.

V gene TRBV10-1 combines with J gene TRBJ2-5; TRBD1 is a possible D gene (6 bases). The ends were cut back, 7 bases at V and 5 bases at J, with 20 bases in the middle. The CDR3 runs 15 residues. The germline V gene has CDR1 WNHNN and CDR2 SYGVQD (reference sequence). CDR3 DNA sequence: TGCGCCAGCAACTTTACCGGGACACAAAATGAGACCCAGTACTTC. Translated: CASNFTGTQNETQYF.

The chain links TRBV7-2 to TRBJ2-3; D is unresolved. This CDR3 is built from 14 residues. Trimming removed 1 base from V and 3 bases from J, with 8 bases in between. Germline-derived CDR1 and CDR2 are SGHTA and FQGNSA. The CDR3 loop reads CASSLERWTDTQYF. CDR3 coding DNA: TGTGCCAGCAGCTTAGAGAGGTGGACAGATACGCAGTATTTT.

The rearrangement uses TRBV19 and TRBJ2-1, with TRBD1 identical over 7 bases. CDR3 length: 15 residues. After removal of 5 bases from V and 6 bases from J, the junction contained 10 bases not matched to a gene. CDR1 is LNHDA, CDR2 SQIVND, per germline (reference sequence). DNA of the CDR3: TGTGCCAGTAGTGCTGCGACAGGGTGGGGCAATGAGCAGTTCTTC. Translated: CASSAATGWGNEQFF.

CDR3 sequence: CASSRRLAGDASYEQYF. The DNA for the CDR3 is TGTGCCAGCAGTAGGCGTCTAGCGGGAGACGCCTCCTACGAGCAGTACTTC. This rearrangement joins TRBV2 to TRBJ2-7, with TRBD2 matching 10 bases. The germline V gene encodes CDR1 SNHLY and CDR2 FYNNEI. The CDR3 length is 17 residues. Losses at the gene ends were 5 bases for V and 0 bases for J; bases not matched to a gene: 10.

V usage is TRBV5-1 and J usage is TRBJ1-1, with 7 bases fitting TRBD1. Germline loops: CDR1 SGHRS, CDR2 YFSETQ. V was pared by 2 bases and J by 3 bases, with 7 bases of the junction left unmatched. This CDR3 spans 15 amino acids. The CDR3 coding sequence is TGCGCCAGCAGCTTCCAGGGGGGAGGCGACACTGAAGCTTTCTTT. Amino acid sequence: CASSFQGGGDTEAFF.

The CDR3 DNA follows: TGTGCTATTAGCCTCCGGGACAGGGTGCCGTGGTCGGAAGAGACCCAGTACTTC. Its protein is CAISLRDRVPWSEETQYF. This rearrangement joins TRBV2 to TRBJ2-5; 9 bases agree with TRBD1. The CDR3 consists of 18 residues. The germline CDR1 and CDR2 sequences are SNHLY and FYNNEI. Full variable domain (remainder filled in from reference TRBV2 and TRBJ2-5): EPEVTQTPSHQVTQMGQEVILRCVPISNHLYFYWYRQILGQKVEFLVSFYNNEISEKSEIFDDQFSVERPDGSNFTLKIRSTKLEDSAMYFCAISLRDRVPWSEETQYFGPGTRLLVL.

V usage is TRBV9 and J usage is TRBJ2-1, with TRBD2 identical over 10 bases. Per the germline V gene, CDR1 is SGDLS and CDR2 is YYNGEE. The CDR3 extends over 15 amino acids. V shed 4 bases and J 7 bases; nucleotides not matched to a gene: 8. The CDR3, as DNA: TGTGCCAGCAGCCCGCCCGGGACTAGCGTTAATGAGCAGTTCTTC. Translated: CASSPPGTSVNEQFF.

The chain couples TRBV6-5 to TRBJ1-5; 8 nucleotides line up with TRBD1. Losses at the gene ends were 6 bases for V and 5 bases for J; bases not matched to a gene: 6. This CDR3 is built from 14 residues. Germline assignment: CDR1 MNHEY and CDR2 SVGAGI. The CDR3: CASSPGQGHQPQHF. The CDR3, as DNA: TGTGCCAGCAGCCCCGGACAGGGCCATCAGCCCCAGCATTTT.

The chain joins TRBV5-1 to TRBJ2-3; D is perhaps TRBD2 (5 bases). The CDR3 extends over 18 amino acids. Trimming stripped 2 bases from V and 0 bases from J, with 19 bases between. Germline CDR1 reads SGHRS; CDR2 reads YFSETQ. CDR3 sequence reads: CASSLWEYAGPSTDTQYF. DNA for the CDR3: TGCGCCAGCAGCTTATGGGAGTATGCGGGCCCTAGCACAGATACGCAGTATTTT. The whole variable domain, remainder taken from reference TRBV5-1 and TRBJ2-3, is KAGVTQTPRYLIKTRGQQVTLSCSPISGHRSVSWYQQTPGQGLQFLFEYFSETQRNKGNFPGRFSGRQFSNSRSEMNVSTLELGDSALYLCASSLWEYAGPSTDTQYFGPGTRLTVL.

CDR3 sequence: CASRRDTYEQYF. The CDR3, as DNA: TGTGCCAGCCGAAGAGATACCTACGAGCAGTACTTC. The rearrangement links TRBV2 to TRBJ2-7; D call uncertain. V was shortened by 8 bases and J by 2 bases, with 10 bases between the two germline ends. This CDR3 contains 12 residues. Germline lookup yields CDR1 SNHLY and CDR2 FYNNEI.

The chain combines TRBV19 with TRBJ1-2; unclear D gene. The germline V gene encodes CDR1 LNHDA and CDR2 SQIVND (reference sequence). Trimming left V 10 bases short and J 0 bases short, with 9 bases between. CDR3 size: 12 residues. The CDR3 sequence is CAIRDSNYGYTF. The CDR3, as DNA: TGTGCCATTAGAGACTCTAACTATGGCTACACCTTC. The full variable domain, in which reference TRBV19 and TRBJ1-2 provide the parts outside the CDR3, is DGGITQSPKYLFRKEGQNVTLSCEQNLNHDAMYWYRQDPGQGLRLIYYSQIVNDFQKGDIAEGYSVSREKKESFPLTVTSAQKNPTAFYLCAIRDSNYGYTFGSGTRLTVV.

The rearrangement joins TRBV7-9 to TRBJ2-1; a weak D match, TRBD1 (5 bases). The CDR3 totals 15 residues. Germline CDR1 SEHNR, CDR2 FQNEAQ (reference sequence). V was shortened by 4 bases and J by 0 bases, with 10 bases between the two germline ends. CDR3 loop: CASSSTDSSYNEQFF. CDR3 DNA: TGTGCCAGCAGCTCCACAGACAGCTCCTACAATGAGCAGTTCTTC.

The CDR3 sequence: CASSLGQGCCTDTQYF. CDR3 bases: TGCGCCAGCAGTCTTGGTCAGGGGTGCTGCACAGATACGCAGTATTTT. The rearrangement links TRBV23-1 to TRBJ2-3; the D gene is possibly TRBD1 (6 bases). TRBV23-1 is noted as an ORF with a role that remains uncertain. The CDR3 totals 16 residues. V was cut by 4 bases and J by 1 base, with 15 bases left in between.

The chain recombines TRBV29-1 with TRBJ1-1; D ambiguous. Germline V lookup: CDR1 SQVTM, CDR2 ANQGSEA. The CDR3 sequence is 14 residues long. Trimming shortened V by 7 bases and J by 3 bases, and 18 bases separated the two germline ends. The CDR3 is CSGGFTSGYTEAFF. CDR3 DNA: TGCAGCGGAGGCTTTACGTCGGGTTACACTGAAGCTTTCTTT. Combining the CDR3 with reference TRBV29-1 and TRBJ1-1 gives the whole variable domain SAVISQKPSRDICQRGTSLTIQCQVDSQVTMMFWYRQQPGQSLTLIATANQGSEATYESGFVIDKFPISRPNLTFSTLTVSNMSPEDSSIYLCSGGFTSGYTEAFFGQGTRLTVV.

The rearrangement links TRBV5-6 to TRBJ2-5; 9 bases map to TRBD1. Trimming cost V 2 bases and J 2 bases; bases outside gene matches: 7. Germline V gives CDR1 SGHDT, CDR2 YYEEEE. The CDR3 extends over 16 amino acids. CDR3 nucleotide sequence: TGTGCCAGCAGCTTCACCGGGGACAGGGAGCAAGAGACCCAGTACTTC. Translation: CASSFTGDREQETQYF.

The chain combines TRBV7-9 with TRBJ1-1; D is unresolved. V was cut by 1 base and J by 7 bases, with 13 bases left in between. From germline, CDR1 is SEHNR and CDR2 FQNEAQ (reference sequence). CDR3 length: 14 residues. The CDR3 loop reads CASSLELQLDEAFF. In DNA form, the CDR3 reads TGTGCCAGCAGCTTAGAGTTACAGCTGGATGAAGCTTTCTTT.

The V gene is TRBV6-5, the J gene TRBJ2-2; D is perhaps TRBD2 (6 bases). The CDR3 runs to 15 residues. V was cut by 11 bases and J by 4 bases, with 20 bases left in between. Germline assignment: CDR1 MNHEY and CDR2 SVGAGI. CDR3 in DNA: TGTGCCGGAGGCCCTCTCGCGGGACGCACCGGGGAGCTGTTTTTT. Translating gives CAGGPLAGRTGELFF.

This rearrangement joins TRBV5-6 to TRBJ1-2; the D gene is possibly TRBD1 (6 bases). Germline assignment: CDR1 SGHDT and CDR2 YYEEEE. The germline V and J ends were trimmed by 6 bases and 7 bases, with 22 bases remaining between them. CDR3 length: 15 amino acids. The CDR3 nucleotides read TGTGCCAGCACCCGTGAGACCAGGGGTTCGGGTGGCTACACCTTC. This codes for CASTRETRGSGGYTF.

CDR3 amino acids: CSVKPMDTQYF. The CDR3 region has the DNA TGCAGCGTTAAGCCCATGGATACGCAGTATTTT. The chain is built from TRBV29-1 and TRBJ2-3, with unresolved D. Germline CDR1 and CDR2: SQVTM and ANQGSEA. This CDR3 is 11 amino acids long. The germline V and J ends were trimmed by 5 bases and 6 bases, with 9 bases remaining between them.

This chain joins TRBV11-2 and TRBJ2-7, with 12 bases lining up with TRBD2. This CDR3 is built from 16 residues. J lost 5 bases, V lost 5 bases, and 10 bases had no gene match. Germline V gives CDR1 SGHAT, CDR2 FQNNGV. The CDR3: CASSTPRTSGKDEQYF. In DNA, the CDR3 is TGTGCCAGCAGCACTCCCCGGACTAGCGGGAAGGACGAGCAGTACTTC.

CDR3 in amino acids: CAISESGGSNQPQHF. CDR3 coding DNA: TGTGCCATCAGTGAGTCGGGGGGGAGCAATCAGCCCCAGCATTTT. The V and J genes are TRBV10-3 and TRBJ1-5; a possible D gene is TRBD1 (5 bases). Germline V CDR1 and CDR2: ENHRY, SYGVKD. The CDR3 loop spans 15 amino acids. V dropped 0 bases and J dropped 1 base, with 7 bases sitting between them.

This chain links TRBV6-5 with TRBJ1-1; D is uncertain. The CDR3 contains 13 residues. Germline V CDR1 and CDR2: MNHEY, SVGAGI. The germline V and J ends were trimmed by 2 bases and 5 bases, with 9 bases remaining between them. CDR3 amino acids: CASSYEAWTEAFF. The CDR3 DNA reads TGTGCCAGCAGTTACGAGGCGTGGACTGAAGCTTTCTTT.

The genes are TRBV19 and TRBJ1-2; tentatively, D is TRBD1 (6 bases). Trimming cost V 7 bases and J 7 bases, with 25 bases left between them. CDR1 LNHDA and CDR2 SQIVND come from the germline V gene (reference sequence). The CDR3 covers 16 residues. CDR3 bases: TGTGCCAGTACCGACTTCACAGGGATTTCCAGGAGTGGCTACACCTTC. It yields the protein CASTDFTGISRSGYTF.

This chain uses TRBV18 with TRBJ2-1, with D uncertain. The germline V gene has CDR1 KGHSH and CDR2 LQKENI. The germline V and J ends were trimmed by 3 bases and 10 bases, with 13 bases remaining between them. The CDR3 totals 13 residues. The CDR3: CASSPSTVAEQFF. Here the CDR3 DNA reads TGTGCCAGCTCACCTTCGACTGTGGCAGAGCAGTTCTTC.

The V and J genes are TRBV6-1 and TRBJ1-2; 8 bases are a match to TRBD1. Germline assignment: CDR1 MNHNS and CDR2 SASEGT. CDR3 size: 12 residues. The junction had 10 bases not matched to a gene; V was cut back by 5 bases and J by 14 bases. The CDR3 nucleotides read TGTGCCAGCAGTCATCCCAGGGGGCCCCAGACCTTC. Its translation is CASSHPRGPQTF.

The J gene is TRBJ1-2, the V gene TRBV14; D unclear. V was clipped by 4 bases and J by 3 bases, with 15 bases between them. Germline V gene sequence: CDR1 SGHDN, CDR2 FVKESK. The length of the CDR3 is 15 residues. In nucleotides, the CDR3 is TGTGCCAGCAGCCGAGGAGGTAACGGGGACTATGGCTACACCTTC. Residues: CASSRGGNGDYGYTF.

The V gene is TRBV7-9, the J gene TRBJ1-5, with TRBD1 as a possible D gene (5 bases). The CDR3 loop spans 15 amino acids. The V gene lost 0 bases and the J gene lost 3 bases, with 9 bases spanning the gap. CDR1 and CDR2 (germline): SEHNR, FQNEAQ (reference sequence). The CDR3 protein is CASSLAGADNQPQHF. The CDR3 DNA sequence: TGTGCCAGCAGCTTAGCAGGGGCTGACAATCAGCCCCAGCATTTT.

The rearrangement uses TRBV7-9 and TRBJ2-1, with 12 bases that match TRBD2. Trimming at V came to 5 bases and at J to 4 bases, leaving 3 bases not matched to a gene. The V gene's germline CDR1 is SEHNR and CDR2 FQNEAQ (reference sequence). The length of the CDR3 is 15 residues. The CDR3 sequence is CASSIGLAGYNEQFF. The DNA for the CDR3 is TGTGCCAGCAGCATAGGACTAGCGGGATACAATGAGCAGTTCTTC. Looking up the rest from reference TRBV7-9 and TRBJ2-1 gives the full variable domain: DTGVSQNPRHKITKRGQNVTFRCDPISEHNRLYWYRQTLGQGPEFLTYFQNEAQLEKSRLLSDRFSAERPKGSFSTLEIQRTEQGDSAMYLCASSIGLAGYNEQFFGPGTRLTVL.

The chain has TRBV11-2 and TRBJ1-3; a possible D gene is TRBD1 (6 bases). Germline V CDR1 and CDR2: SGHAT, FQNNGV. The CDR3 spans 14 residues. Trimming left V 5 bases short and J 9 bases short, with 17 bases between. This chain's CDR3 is CASSPWRGGITIYF. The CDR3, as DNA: TGTGCCAGCAGCCCTTGGAGAGGGGGTATCACCATATATTTT. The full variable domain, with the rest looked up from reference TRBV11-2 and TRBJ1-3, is EAGVAQSPRYKIIEKRQSVAFWCNPISGHATLYWYQQILGQGPKLLIQFQNNGVVDDSQLPKDRFSAERLKGVDSTLKIQPAKLEDSAVYLCASSPWRGGITIYFGEGSWLTVV.

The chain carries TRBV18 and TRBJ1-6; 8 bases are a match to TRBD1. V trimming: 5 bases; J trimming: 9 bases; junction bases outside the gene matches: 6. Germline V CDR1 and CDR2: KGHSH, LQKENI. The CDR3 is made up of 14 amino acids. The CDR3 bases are TGTGCCAGCTCAGCCGGACAGGGAAGTTCACCCCTCCACTTT. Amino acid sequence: CASSAGQGSSPLHF.

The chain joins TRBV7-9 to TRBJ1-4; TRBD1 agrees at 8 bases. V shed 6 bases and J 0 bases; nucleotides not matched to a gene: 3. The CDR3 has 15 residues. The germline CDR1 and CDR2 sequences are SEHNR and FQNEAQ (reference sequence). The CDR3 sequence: CASSQGAATNEKLFF. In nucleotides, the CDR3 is TGTGCCAGCAGTCAGGGGGCCGCAACTAATGAAAAACTGTTTTTT.

The CDR3 loop reads CATTDGRDSYEQYF. CDR3 sequence (DNA): TGTGCCACCACTGACGGCCGGGACAGCTACGAGCAGTACTTC. The chain couples TRBV6-1 to TRBJ2-7; TRBD1 aligns across 7 bases. Germline-derived CDR1 and CDR2 are MNHNS and SASEGT. The CDR3 length is 14 residues. The V gene end was trimmed by 10 bases and the J gene end by 3 bases; junction bases not matched to a gene: 12.